The present entry profiles one T cell receptor beta chain with its context. This sample is part of a study of blood T cell repertoires in COVID-19. Across the whole study: Sources were T cells, B-cell-depleted T cells, or PBMCs; the material itself was cDNA or gDNA.

Profiling relied on immunoSEQ multiplex PCR, and the TCRdb table lists in-frame clones only, not all of them. The sample has 99,000 or so clones; around 74% are singletons. In germline, CDR1 is SGHRS, CDR2 YFSETQ. Trimming took 4 bases from V and 4 from J; bases not matched to a gene: 11. This CDR3 region has 16 residues. Sample: peripheral blood. This chain uses TRBV5-1 with TRBJ2-5; 9 bases match TRBD1. The sequence was obtained from a woman aged 65 to 85 with acute or convalescent COVID-19. The CDR3 sequence is CASSAGQGTVGETQYF. The CDR3 DNA reads as TGCGCCAGCAGCGCCGGACAGGGGACGGTGGGAGAGACCCAGTACTTC.